These 4 T cell receptor beta chains came from one sample sequenced in a study of T-cell memory formation after mild COVID-19. TCRdb re-called the 5' RACE reads with MiXCR, one entry per CDR3 protein. The sample holds hundreds of thousands of distinct CDR3 sequences, roughly 15% seen once. Sequenced: PBMCs or a T cell subset sorted from them (not recorded which). These receptors all stem from a man aged 18 to 35 who had mild COVID-19 (a few samples of this study predate the infection). Cell type and time point are not known.

This clonotype was seen repeatedly, ten times or more. CDR3 sequence (DNA): TGTGCCAGCAGCCCCACAGGAAATAGCAATCAGCCCCAGCATTTT. Protein sequence: CASSPTGNSNQPQHF. This chain joins TRBV11-2 and TRBJ1-5; tentative D call: TRBD1 (5 bases). This CDR3 spans 15 amino acids. Trimming took 5 bases from V and 0 from J, leaving 11 bases between them. Germline assignment: CDR1 SGHAT and CDR2 FQNNGV.

The chain carries TRBV18 and TRBJ1-6; 7 bases are a match to TRBD1. CDR3 length: 15 amino acids. Per the germline V gene, CDR1 is KGHSH and CDR2 is LQKENI. Trimming took 5 bases from V and 7 from J; bases not matched to a gene: 8. This chain's CDR3 is CASSENRGPNSPLHF. DNA for the CDR3: TGTGCCAGCTCAGAGAACAGGGGCCCCAATTCACCCCTCCACTTT.

This clonotype was counted between two and nine times. The rearrangement links TRBV5-6 to TRBJ2-5, with D perhaps being TRBD1 or TRBD2 (5 bases each). There are 15 residues in the CDR3. Germline CDR1 is SGHDT and CDR2 is YYEEEE. V lost 0 bases to trimming and J lost 2 bases, with 11 bases between them. CDR3 residues: CASSLDRDPQETQYF. The CDR3 bases are TGTGCCAGCAGCTTGGATAGGGACCCTCAAGAGACCCAGTACTTC. The full variable domain, with the rest looked up from reference TRBV5-6 and TRBJ2-5, is DAGVTQSPTHLIKTRGQQVTLRCSPKSGHDTVSWYQQALGQGPQFIFQYYEEEERQRGNFPDRFSGHQFPNYSSELNVNALLLGDSALYLCASSLDRDPQETQYFGPGTRLLVL.

This clonotype was observed many times. The V call is TRBV6-5, the J call TRBJ1-2; tentative D call: TRBD1 (5 bases). Trimming cost V 0 bases and J 4 bases, with 9 bases left between them. CDR3 length: 14 amino acids. Germline CDR1 MNHEY, CDR2 SVGAGI. CDR3 residues: CASSYSGDPYGYTF. For the CDR3, the DNA is TGTGCCAGCAGTTACTCGGGGGACCCCTATGGCTACACCTTC.